Presented here are 8 T cell receptor beta chains from one specimen sequenced in a study of early stage breast cancer tumors. Profiling relied on immunoSEQ multiplex PCR, and the TCRdb table lists in-frame clones only, not all of them. The table has under 75,000 clones, 60% to 85% seen once. The sample was blood. The receptors here all came from a person in their twenties or thirties with breast cancer.

The chain joins TRBV5-8 to TRBJ2-1, with TRBD2 identical over 8 bases. The CDR3 has 16 amino acids. V shed 3 bases, J shed 4 bases, and the junction held 9 bases outside the gene matches. Germline values: CDR1 SGHTS, CDR2 YDEGEE. CDR3 bases: TGTGCCAGCAGCTATTTCCGGCTAGCGGGTTACAATGAGCAGTTCTTC. This gives the protein CASSYFRLAGYNEQFF.

V usage is TRBV7-9 and J usage is TRBJ2-7; 7 bases match TRBD1. The length of the CDR3 is 12 residues. Unmatched junction bases numbered 2, after V lost 5 bases and J lost 4 bases. Germline assignment: CDR1 SEHNR and CDR2 FQNEAQ (reference sequence). The CDR3 spells CASSQGVYEQYF. DNA of the CDR3: TGTGCCAGCAGCCAGGGGGTTTACGAGCAGTACTTC.

The chain's CDR3 is CASSHARFGGVPEAFF. CDR3 coding DNA: TGTGCCAGCAGCCACGCCCGGTTCGGGGGGGTCCCTGAAGCTTTCTTT. The chain carries TRBV2 and TRBJ1-1, with D possibly TRBD1 on 5 matching bases. V was clipped by 6 bases and J by 6 bases, with 23 bases between them. The CDR3 is 16 amino acids. Germline V lookup: CDR1 SNHLY, CDR2 FYNNEI. The variable domain in full, completed from reference TRBV2 and TRBJ1-1, reads EPEVTQTPSHQVTQMGQEVILRCVPISNHLYFYWYRQILGQKVEFLVSFYNNEISEKSEIFDDQFSVERPDGSNFTLKIRSTKLEDSAMYFCASSHARFGGVPEAFFGQGTRLTVV.

This clone was observed a few times. The rearrangement joins TRBV7-2 to TRBJ1-1; D gene unclear. V was trimmed by 1 base and J by 4 bases, leaving 10 bases between them. The germline CDR1 and CDR2 sequences are SGHTA and FQGNSA. The CDR3 extends over 14 amino acids. CDR3 sequence (DNA): TGTGCCAGCAGCTTAGACGGCCCGACCACTGAAGCTTTCTTT. This sequence encodes CASSLDGPTTEAFF.

The gene calls are TRBV25-1 and TRBJ1-4; no reliable D call. Germline values: CDR1 MGHDK, CDR2 SYGVNS. V lost 4 bases and J 12 bases, leaving 9 bases between the germline ends. This CDR3 is 11 amino acids long. CDR3 region: CASSAGEELFF. CDR3 sequence (DNA): TGTGCCAGCAGTGCGGGTGAGGAACTGTTTTTT.

The rearrangement links TRBV27 to TRBJ2-1, with TRBD1 matching 9 bases. Per the germline V gene, CDR1 is MNHEY and CDR2 is SMNVEV (reference sequence). The CDR3 runs 16 residues. J was trimmed by 4 bases and V by 5 bases; bases with no gene match: 9. This CDR3 reads CASSAPRTGAYNEQFF. The CDR3 nucleotides read TGTGCCAGCAGTGCACCCCGGACAGGGGCATACAATGAGCAGTTCTTC.

This rearrangement joins TRBV11-1 to TRBJ2-7, with D perhaps TRBD1 (5 bases). Trimming left V 0 bases short and J 3 bases short, with 12 bases between. The germline V gene has CDR1 SGHAT and CDR2 FQDESV (reference sequence). The CDR3 spans 15 residues. For the CDR3, the DNA is TGTGCCAGCAGCTTAGCTCAGCAGGGTATCTACGAGCAGTACTTC. This gives the protein CASSLAQQGIYEQYF. Based on the CDR3 plus reference TRBV11-1 and TRBJ2-7, the full variable domain is EAEVAQSPRYKITEKSQAVAFWCDPISGHATLYWYRQILGQGPELLVQFQDESVVDDSQLPKDRFSAERLKGVDSTLKIQPAELGDSAMYLCASSLAQQGIYEQYFGPGTRLTVT.

V and J are TRBV9 and TRBJ1-1; 9 bases line up with TRBD1. The CDR3 runs 15 residues. V gave up 2 bases and J gave up 1 base; unmatched junction bases: 3. Germline CDR1 is SGDLS and CDR2 is YYNGEE. CDR3 sequence: CASSVLDRGNTEAFF. CDR3 DNA: TGTGCCAGCAGCGTCCTGGACAGGGGGAACACTGAAGCTTTCTTT.